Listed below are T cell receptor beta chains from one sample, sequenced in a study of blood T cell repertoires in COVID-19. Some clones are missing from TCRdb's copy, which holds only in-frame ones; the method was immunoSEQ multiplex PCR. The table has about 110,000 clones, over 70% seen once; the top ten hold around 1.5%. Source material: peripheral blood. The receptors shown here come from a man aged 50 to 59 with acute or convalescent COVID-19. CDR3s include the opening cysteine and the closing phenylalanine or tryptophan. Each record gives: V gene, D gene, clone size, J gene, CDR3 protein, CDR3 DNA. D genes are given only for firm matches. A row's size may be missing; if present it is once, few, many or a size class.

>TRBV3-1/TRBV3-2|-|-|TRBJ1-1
CASSQRLGTRGQNTEAFF
TGTGCCAGCAGCCAAAGGCTAGGGACACGGGGCCAGAACACTGAAGCTTTCTTT
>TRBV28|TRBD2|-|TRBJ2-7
CASSFGGTVYYEQYF
TGTGCCAGCAGTTTCGGGGGGACGGTTTACTACGAGCAGTACTTC
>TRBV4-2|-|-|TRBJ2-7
CASSQTGTLSYEQYF
TGTGCCAGCAGCCAAACCGGGACACTTTCCTACGAGCAGTACTTC
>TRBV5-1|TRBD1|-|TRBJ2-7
CASSLGQGPYEQYF
TGCGCCAGCAGCTTAGGACAGGGTCCCTACGAGCAGTACTTC
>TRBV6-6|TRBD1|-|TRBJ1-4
CASSYRQGSEKLFF
TGTGCCAGCAGTTACCGACAGGGTAGTGAAAAACTGTTTTTT
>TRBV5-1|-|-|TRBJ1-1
CASSLEREMNTEAFF
TGCGCCAGCAGCTTGGAAAGGGAGATGAACACTGAAGCTTTCTTT
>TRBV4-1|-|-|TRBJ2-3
CASSQGLDGKDTQYF
TGCGCCAGCAGCCAAGGTCTAGATGGAAAAGATACGCAGTATTTT
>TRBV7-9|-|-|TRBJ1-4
CASSHPPRGGNEKLFF
TGTGCCAGCAGCCACCCCCCTAGGGGGGGTAATGAAAAACTGTTTTTT
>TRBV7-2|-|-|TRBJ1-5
CASSLAPGGNQPQHF
TGTGCCAGCAGCTTAGCACCGGGGGGGAATCAGCCCCAGCATTTT
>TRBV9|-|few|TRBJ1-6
CASSVQDSYNSPLHF
TGTGCCAGCAGCGTTCAGGACTCCTATAATTCACCCCTCCACTTT
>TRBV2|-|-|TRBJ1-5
CASSGQVGGQPQHF
TGTGCCAGCAGTGGACAGGTAGGGGGTCAGCCCCAGCATTTT
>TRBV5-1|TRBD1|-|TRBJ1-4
CASSLGQGGANEKLFF
TGCGCCAGCAGCCTCGGACAGGGCGGAGCTAATGAAAAACTGTTTTTT
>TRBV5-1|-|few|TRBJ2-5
CASSLDTTQYF
TGCGCCAGCAGCTTGGACACGACCCAGTACTTC
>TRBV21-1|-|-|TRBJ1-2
CARGDRTRGYTF
TGTGCCAGAGGGGACAGGACTAGGGGCTACACCTTC
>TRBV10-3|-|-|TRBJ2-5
CAIRGATGPVETQYF
TGTGCCATCAGAGGGGCCACAGGACCGGTGGAGACCCAGTACTTC
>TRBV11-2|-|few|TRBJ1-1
CASSLVYRSRDTEAFF
TGTGCCAGCAGCTTAGTATACCGTTCCAGGGACACTGAAGCTTTCTTT
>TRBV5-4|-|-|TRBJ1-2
CASSFVGSYGYTF
TGTGCCAGCAGCTTCGTAGGGAGCTATGGCTACACCTTC
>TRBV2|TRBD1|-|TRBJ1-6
CASSTQGGTGGAPLHF
TGTGCCAGCAGTACTCAAGGGGGGACAGGGGGTGCACCCCTCCACTTT
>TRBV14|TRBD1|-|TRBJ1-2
CASSQAPGQGYYGYTF
TGTGCCAGCAGCCAAGCCCCGGGACAGGGGTACTATGGCTACACCTTC
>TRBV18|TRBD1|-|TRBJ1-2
CASSPGTGVGYGYTF
TGTGCCAGCTCGCCCGGGACAGGGGTAGGCTATGGCTACACCTTC
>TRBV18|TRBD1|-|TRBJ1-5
CASSKDRQWQPQHF
TGTGCCAGCTCAAAGGACAGGCAATGGCAGCCCCAGCATTTT
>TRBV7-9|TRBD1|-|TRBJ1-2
CASSFSTGTGTGYTF
TGTGCCAGCAGCTTCTCGACCGGGACAGGGACTGGCTACACCTTC
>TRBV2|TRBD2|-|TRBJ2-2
CASRPAGGTGELFF
TGTGCCAGCAGGCCAGCGGGGGGGACCGGGGAGCTGTTTTTT
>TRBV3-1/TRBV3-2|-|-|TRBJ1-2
CASSFREGGYTF
TGTGCCAGCAGCTTCCGGGAAGGAGGCTACACCTTC
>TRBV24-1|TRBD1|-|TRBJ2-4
CATSDSRQGLAKNIQYF
TGTGCCACCAGTGATTCCCGACAGGGGCTAGCCAAAAACATTCAGTACTTC
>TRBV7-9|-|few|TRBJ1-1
CASSPNVGAEAFF
TGTGCCAGCAGCCCCAACGTCGGGGCTGAAGCTTTCTTT
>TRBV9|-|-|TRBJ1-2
CASSAGPGRDGYGYTF
TGTGCCAGCAGCGCGGGCCCCGGGCGGGACGGCTATGGCTACACCTTC
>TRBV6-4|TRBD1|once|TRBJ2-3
CASSDLEQGGDTQYF
TGTGCCAGCAGTGACCTAGAACAGGGGGGAGATACGCAGTATTTT
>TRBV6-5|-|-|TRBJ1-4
CASRLGQTTNEKLFF
TGTGCCAGCAGATTAGGACAGACAACTAATGAAAAACTGTTTTTT
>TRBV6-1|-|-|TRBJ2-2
CASSEERQVKPTGELFF
TGTGCCAGCAGTGAAGAACGACAGGTGAAGCCCACCGGGGAGCTGTTTTTT
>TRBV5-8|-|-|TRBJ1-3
CASSLFRISGNTIYF
TGTGCCAGCAGCTTATTTAGAATCTCTGGAAACACCATATATTTT
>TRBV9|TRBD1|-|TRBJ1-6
CASSPRDRASYNSPLHF
TGTGCCAGCAGCCCCCGGGACAGGGCCTCCTATAATTCACCCCTCCACTTT
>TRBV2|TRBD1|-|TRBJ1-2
CASSGGQGRYGYTF
TGTGCCAGCAGTGGAGGACAGGGACGGTATGGCTACACCTTC
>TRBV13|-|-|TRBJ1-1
CASSSWTVRVTEAFF
TGTGCCAGCAGCTCATGGACAGTCAGGGTCACTGAAGCTTTCTTT
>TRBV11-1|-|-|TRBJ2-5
CASSLMQVQETQYF
TGTGCCAGCAGCTTAATGCAGGTTCAAGAGACCCAGTACTTC
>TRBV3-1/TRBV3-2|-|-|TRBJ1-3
CASSQRGSGNTIYF
TGTGCCAGCAGCCAAAGGGGCTCTGGAAACACCATATATTTT
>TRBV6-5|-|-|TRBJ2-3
CASTRGEGVTDTQYF
TGTGCCAGCACGAGGGGGGAGGGGGTCACAGATACGCAGTATTTT
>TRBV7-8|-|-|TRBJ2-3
CASSELVRDTQYF
TGTGCCAGCAGCGAGCTGGTCCGAGATACGCAGTATTTT
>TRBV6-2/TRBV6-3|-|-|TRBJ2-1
CASSYRAYEQFF
TGTGCCAGCAGTTACAGAGCCTATGAGCAGTTCTTC
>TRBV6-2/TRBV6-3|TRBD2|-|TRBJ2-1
CASSSLRGGGGIAYNEQFF
TGTGCCAGCAGCTCCTTAAGGGGCGGGGGGGGTATCGCCTACAATGAGCAGTTCTTC
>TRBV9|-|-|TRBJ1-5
CASSGGRSPENQPQHF
TGTGCCAGCAGCGGCGGCCGGAGCCCTGAGAATCAGCCCCAGCATTTT
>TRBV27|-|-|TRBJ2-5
CASSLKWPKETQYF
TGTGCCAGCAGTTTAAAGTGGCCCAAAGAGACCCAGTACTTC